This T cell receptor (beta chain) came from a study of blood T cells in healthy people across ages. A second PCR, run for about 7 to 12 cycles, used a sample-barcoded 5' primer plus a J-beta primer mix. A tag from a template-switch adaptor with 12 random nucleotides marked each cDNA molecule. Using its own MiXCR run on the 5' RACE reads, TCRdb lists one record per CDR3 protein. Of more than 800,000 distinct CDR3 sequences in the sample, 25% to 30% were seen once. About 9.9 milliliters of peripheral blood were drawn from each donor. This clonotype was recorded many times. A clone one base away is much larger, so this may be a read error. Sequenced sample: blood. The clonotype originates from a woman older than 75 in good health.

The CDR3 nucleotides read TGTGCCAGCAGTACCCGGGACTACTCTACCAATGAGCAGTACTTC. Protein sequence: CASSTRDYSTNEQYF. J is TRBJ2-5 and V is TRBV2; 7 positions agree with TRBD2. The CDR3 extends over 15 amino acids. V lost 5 bases and J lost 11; bases outside the gene matches: 17. Germline V gives CDR1 SNHLY, CDR2 FYNNEI.